Presented here are 26 T cell receptor beta chains from one specimen sequenced in a study of identical twins. One entry per CDR3 protein, called by TCRdb with MiXCR from the 5' RACE reads. This sample has some 1,700,000 distinct CDR3 sequences; around a third occur once, and the top ten carry around 0.25%. The specimen sequenced was cord blood. These receptors came from a newborn girl in good health.

This clonotype was detected only a few times. The rearrangement uses TRBV5-1 and TRBJ2-7, with D possibly matching TRBD1 (6 bases). This CDR3 has 14 amino acids. Per germline, CDR1 SGHRS and CDR2 YFSETQ. The V end lost 2 bases, the J end lost 1 base, and 10 bases lay between the germline ends. This CDR3 reads CASSFVQGSYEQYF. CDR3 bases: TGCGCCAGCAGCTTCGTGCAGGGGTCCTACGAGCAGTACTTC.

Only a few counts were recorded for this clonotype. V gene TRBV6-2 or TRBV6-3 combines with J gene TRBJ2-7; 13 nucleotides align to TRBD2. The trim removed 9 bases at V and 3 bases at J, leaving 5 bases unmatched. Germline V gene sequence: CDR1 MNHEY, CDR2 SVGEGT. CDR3 size: 14 residues. The DNA of the CDR3 is TGTGCCAGTAAACTAGCGGGAGGGATCTACGAGCAGTACTTC. As protein: CASKLAGGIYEQYF.

This sequence joins TRBV7-2 and TRBJ2-7; D gene uncertain. Trimming stripped 5 bases from V and 0 bases from J, with 14 bases between. In germline, CDR1 is SGHTA, CDR2 FQGNSA. This CDR3 has 15 residues. The CDR3 DNA reads as TGTGCCAGCAGCCTTCTATCACAAAGCTCCTACGAGCAGTACTTC. Its protein is CASSLLSQSSYEQYF.

V is TRBV10-3 and J is TRBJ2-1; 7 bases map to TRBD1. The germline V gene encodes CDR1 ENHRY and CDR2 SYGVKD. After removal of 11 bases from V and 4 bases from J, the junction contained 11 bases not matched to a gene. The length of the CDR3 is 14 residues. The CDR3 DNA reads TGTGCCGTCGGCGGCGACAGGGTTTACAATGAGCAGTTCTTC. Its translation: CAVGGDRVYNEQFF.

This clonotype was recorded a few times. The genes are TRBV28 and TRBJ1-4, with a possible D match to TRBD1 (6 bases). The CDR3 has 15 amino acids. Germline V CDR1 and CDR2: MDHEN, SYDVKM. Trimming removed 5 bases from V and 5 bases from J, with 15 bases in between. The CDR3 bases are TGTGCCAGCAGTCTCAGACAGGCGGTGAATGAAAAACTGTTTTTT. Translated: CASSLRQAVNEKLFF.

This rearrangement joins TRBV24-1 to TRBJ2-1; 13 bases agree with TRBD2. The J segment lost 6 bases and the V segment lost 1 base, leaving 2 bases of the junction unmatched. CDR1 is KGHDR, CDR2 SFDVKD, per germline. This CDR3 comprises 16 residues. The CDR3 loop reads CATSDLRTSGSNEQFF. CDR3 nucleotides: TGTGCCACCAGTGATTTAAGGACTAGCGGGAGCAATGAGCAGTTCTTC.

The V call is TRBV14, the J call TRBJ2-7; the match to TRBD1 covers 9 bases. Germline CDR1 and CDR2: SGHDN and FVKESK. The length of the CDR3 is 15 residues. The V and J ends lost 1 base and 2 bases, in that order; junction bases with no gene match: 3. CDR3 amino acids: CASSQVGTGTYEQYF. In nucleotides, the CDR3 is TGTGCCAGCAGCCAAGTTGGGACAGGGACCTACGAGCAGTACTTC.

V usage is TRBV20-1 and J usage is TRBJ2-7, with a possible D match to TRBD2 (6 bases). Trimming shortened V by 3 bases and J by 0 bases, and 12 bases separated the two germline ends. From germline, CDR1 is DFQATT and CDR2 SNEGSKA (reference sequence). There are 14 residues in the CDR3. CDR3 DNA sequence: TGCAGTGCTAGCGGGACTGGGCCCTCCTACGAGCAGTACTTC. Protein: CSASGTGPSYEQYF.

This clonotype has just a few counts. The chain links TRBV20-1 to TRBJ2-5, with D possibly being TRBD1 or TRBD2 (5 bases each). CDR1 and CDR2 from the germline V gene are DFQATT and SNEGSKA (reference sequence). Trimming took off 0 bases at V and 3 bases at J, with 8 bases between the two ends. CDR3 length: 13 residues. The CDR3 sequence is CSAREWGKETQYF. CDR3 nucleotide sequence: TGCAGTGCTAGAGAATGGGGGAAAGAGACCCAGTACTTC.

The V gene is TRBV20-1, the J gene TRBJ2-1; 12 nucleotides agree with TRBD2. The ends lost 1 base at V and 0 bases at J; junction bases unmatched: 7. Germline V gives CDR1 DFQATT, CDR2 SNEGSKA (reference sequence). The CDR3 has 18 amino acids. The CDR3 loop reads CSARGGTSGLSSYNEQFF. The DNA of the CDR3 is TGCAGTGCTAGAGGGGGGACTAGCGGGTTGAGCTCCTACAATGAGCAGTTCTTC.

This clonotype was observed a handful of times. The chain couples TRBV28 to TRBJ1-1; a weak D match, TRBD1 (6 bases). The V and J ends lost 0 bases and 5 bases respectively, with 7 bases between them. CDR1 and CDR2 (germline): MDHEN, SYDVKM. There are 13 residues in the CDR3. CDR3 amino acids: CASSLWTGTEAFF. The CDR3 nucleotides read TGTGCCAGCAGTTTATGGACAGGTACTGAAGCTTTCTTT.

This clonotype showed up just a few times. The chain joins TRBV28 to TRBJ2-7, with 10 positions matching TRBD2. The junction had 12 bases not matched to a gene; V was cut back by 6 bases and J by 10 bases. This CDR3 region has 14 residues. Germline loops: CDR1 MDHEN, CDR2 SYDVKM. In nucleotides, the CDR3 is TGTGCCAGCAGGGGTGACTGGACTAGCGGATCTCAGTACTTC. Translation gives CASRGDWTSGSQYF.

This clonotype was seen ten or more times. V gene TRBV7-2 combines with J gene TRBJ2-3; D is ambiguous. The CDR3 has 11 amino acids. Germline-derived CDR1 and CDR2 are SGHTA and FQGNSA. Between the trimmed V and J ends, which lost 6 bases and 9 bases, there was a span of 10 bases. The CDR3 spells CASSTSDTQYF. In nucleotides, the CDR3 is TGTGCCAGCAGTACAAGCGACACGCAGTATTTT.

The rearrangement links TRBV12-3 or TRBV12-4 to TRBJ2-4; 7 positions match TRBD2. The tail of the sequence fits TRBJ2-7 better, so the J call may be wrong. The CDR3 loop spans 14 amino acids. The CDR3 spells CASSDSGASNEQYF. CDR3 coding DNA: TGTGCCAGCAGCGACAGCGGGGCTTCTAACGAGCAGTACTTC.

In this sample, this clonotype turned up once. The chain uses TRBV25-1 and TRBJ2-7, with TRBD2 matching 12 bases. Germline V gene lookup returns CDR1 MGHDK and CDR2 SYGVNS. The length of the CDR3 is 18 residues. V dropped 2 bases and J dropped 7; count of bases not matched to a gene: 15. Written as DNA, the CDR3 is TGTGCCAGCAGTGAACTCGGACTAGCGGGACCCAATAACAATGAGCAGTACTTC. Protein product: CASSELGLAGPNNNEQYF.

This clonotype was counted a few times. The chain couples TRBV20-1 to TRBJ2-1; TRBD2 matches at 12 bases. Per germline, CDR1 DFQATT and CDR2 SNEGSKA (reference sequence). The CDR3 is 18 residues long. The junction had 15 bases not matched to a gene; V was cut back by 0 bases and J by 9 bases. CDR3 sequence (DNA): TGCAGTGCTAGAGATTCAAGGACTAGCGGGATCCGTCGGCGTGAGCAGTTCTTC. This sequence encodes CSARDSRTSGIRRREQFF.

This clonotype occurred many times. V and J are TRBV12-3 or TRBV12-4 and TRBJ2-7; TRBD2 aligns across 8 bases. The CDR3 is 15 amino acids. V shed 1 base, J shed 2 bases, and the junction held 4 bases outside the gene matches. Here the CDR3 DNA reads TGTGCCAGCAGTTTAGGCCGCGGGAGGCCCTACGAGCAGTACTTC. Protein product: CASSLGRGRPYEQYF.

This clonotype was recorded only once. V gene TRBV5-1 combines with J gene TRBJ2-3, with D possibly being TRBD2 (6 bases). This CDR3 comprises 16 residues. Trimming took off 3 bases at V and 2 bases at J, with 16 bases between the two ends. CDR1 is SGHRS, CDR2 YFSETQ, per germline. CDR3 bases: TGCGCCAGCAGCTGGCCCCCGGGCGGGACCACAGATACGCAGTATTTT. Protein: CASSWPPGGTTDTQYF.

This clonotype was recorded a few times. This rearrangement joins TRBV15 to TRBJ2-1, with D possibly being TRBD1 (6 bases). This CDR3 comprises 12 residues. Germline loops: CDR1 LNHNV, CDR2 YYDKDF (reference sequence). Trimming removed 6 bases from V and 5 bases from J, with 8 bases in between. CDR3 DNA: TGTGCCACCAGGGACAGAAACAATGAGCAGTTCTTC. As protein: CATRDRNNEQFF.

The chain joins TRBV20-1 to TRBJ2-7; 11 bases map to TRBD2. Germline V lookup: CDR1 DFQATT, CDR2 SNEGSKA (reference sequence). The J segment lost 1 base and the V segment lost 2 bases, leaving 10 bases of the junction unmatched. This CDR3 is 17 amino acids long. The CDR3 region is CSARLPGTSGRSYEQYF. As DNA, the CDR3 is TGCAGTGCTAGATTACCCGGGACTAGCGGCCGATCCTACGAGCAGTACTTC.

The chain uses TRBV3-1 and TRBJ2-4; no reliable D call. The end of the DNA fits TRBJ2-7 better, so the J call may be wrong. The CDR3 is 13 amino acids. CDR1 LGHDT and CDR2 YNNKEL come from the germline V gene (reference sequence). The CDR3 here is CASSQVPFGEQYF. In DNA, the CDR3 is TGTGCCAGCAGCCAAGTACCGTTCGGCGAGCAGTACTTC.

The rearrangement joins TRBV4-2 to TRBJ1-5; no clear D gene. Germline CDR1 LGHNA, CDR2 YNFKEQ. The CDR3 is 13 amino acids. The V end was cut by 0 bases, the J end by 8 bases, with 8 bases between. CDR3 coding DNA: TGTGCCAGCAGCCAAGAGGGCGCAAAGCCCCAGCATTTT. This gives the protein CASSQEGAKPQHF.

CDR3 bases: TGTGCCAGCACCCATTGGGGGGAGCATGAGCAGTTCTTC. It specifies CASTHWGEHEQFF. The chain joins TRBV11-2 to TRBJ2-1, with D maybe TRBD2 (6 bases). Germline V gene sequence: CDR1 SGHAT, CDR2 FQNNGV. This CDR3 comprises 13 residues. V lost 7 bases, J lost 8 bases, and 15 bases lay in between.

The chain carries TRBV27 and TRBJ2-2, with a tentative D call TRBD1 (6 bases). Looked up from germline, CDR1 is MNHEY and CDR2 is SMNVEV (reference sequence). The CDR3 has 13 residues. Trimming pared 4 bases from V and 5 bases from J, leaving 8 bases between. CDR3 nucleotides: TGTGCCAGCAGTTGGGGGCATACCGGGGAGCTGTTTTTT. Amino acid sequence: CASSWGHTGELFF.

This clonotype was counted a few times. V gene TRBV12-3 or TRBV12-4 combines with J gene TRBJ2-2, with TRBD1 matching 9 bases. The CDR3 runs 14 residues. Trimming at V came to 6 bases and at J to 4 bases, leaving 3 bases not matched to a gene. CDR3 nucleotides: TGTGCCAGCAGCCACAGGGGGCTCACCGGGGAGCTGTTTTTT. This codes for CASSHRGLTGELFF.

As concerns this clonotype: A much larger clonotype is one base distant, so this may be a read error. This rearrangement joins TRBV4-2 to TRBJ1-2; a possible D gene is TRBD1 (6 bases). Trimming removed 0 bases at V and 2 bases at J, with 19 bases between. CDR3 length: 18 amino acids. CDR1 LGHNA and CDR2 YNFKEQ come from the germline V gene. CDR3 nucleotides: TGTGCCAGCAGCCAAGATAGGGCTAGTAGGGGGGTGAACTATGGCTACACCTTC. Encoded protein: CASSQDRASRGVNYGYTF.